This entry lists 32 T cell receptor beta chains sequenced from one sample in a study of monozygotic twins with inflammatory bowel disease. TCRdb reprocessed the 5' RACE reads, with one entry per CDR3 protein and no DNA. The sample totals 150,000 or so distinct CDR3 sequences. Sequencing input: blood. The origin of the receptors is a human donor with ulcerative colitis or Crohn's disease, or a healthy co-twin of an affected twin (not recorded which).

This chain uses TRBV30 with TRBJ1-2; there is no DNA to check the TCRdb D call of TRBD1. This CDR3 is 13 amino acids long. CDR1 and CDR2 (germline): GTSNPN, SVGIG (reference sequence). CDR3 amino acids: CAWRATGGHGYTF.

The chain couples TRBV29-1 to TRBJ2-1; TCRdb's D gene call, TRBD1, goes unchecked for lack of DNA. The CDR3 is 15 residues long. Germline V gives CDR1 SQVTM, CDR2 ANQGSEA. CDR3 region: CSALTRGWSYNEQFF.

V is TRBV20-1 and J is TRBJ1-1. The CDR3 runs 15 residues. Germline V gene sequence: CDR1 DFQATT, CDR2 SNEGSKA (reference sequence). The CDR3 spells CSAREGSNMNTEAFF.

This sequence joins TRBV20-1 and TRBJ2-1; TCRdb's D gene call, TRBD2, goes unchecked for lack of DNA. This CDR3 contains 14 residues. Germline-derived CDR1 and CDR2 are DFQATT and SNEGSKA (reference sequence). The CDR3: CSAQGASGYNEQFF.

V and J are TRBV14 and TRBJ1-1. CDR3 length: 16 amino acids. The germline CDR1 and CDR2 sequences are SGHDN and FVKESK. CDR3 region: CASSQAVRLLNTEAFF.

This chain connects TRBV3-1 to TRBJ2-3. This CDR3 is 14 amino acids long. Per germline, CDR1 LGHDT and CDR2 YNNKEL (reference sequence). The CDR3 sequence: CASSPFLSTDTQYF.

The chain recombines TRBV27 with TRBJ1-2. Germline-derived CDR1 and CDR2 are MNHEY and SMNVEV (reference sequence). This CDR3 spans 14 amino acids. CDR3 protein: CASRRDYASYGYTF.

The chain combines TRBV20-1 with TRBJ2-1; the D call from TCRdb, TRBD2, cannot be confirmed without DNA. CDR1 DFQATT and CDR2 SNEGSKA come from the germline V gene (reference sequence). This CDR3 has 15 amino acids. The CDR3 loop is CSATHPAGRANGQFF.

This sequence joins TRBV10-3 and TRBJ2-5; the TCRdb call, TRBD2, lacks DNA for checking. The CDR3 has 13 residues. CDR1 ENHRY and CDR2 SYGVKD come from the germline V gene. The CDR3 spells CAIAERGGETQYF.

The J gene is TRBJ1-1, the V gene TRBV12-3 or TRBV12-4. The CDR3 has 12 amino acids. The CDR3: CASRLRNTEAFF.

The genes are TRBV5-1 and TRBJ2-2; as DNA is missing, the TRBD1 call by TCRdb cannot be tested. The CDR3 consists of 15 residues. Germline V CDR1 and CDR2: SGHRS, YFSETQ. CDR3 region: CASSSGQIRTGELFF.

This chain uses TRBV6-1 with TRBJ2-3; TCRdb reports TRBD1, a call that lacks DNA to check it against. Germline V gene data show CDR1 as MNHNS and CDR2 as SASEGT. The length of the CDR3 is 15 residues. CDR3 loop: CASSREGVRTDTQYF.

The rearrangement joins TRBV20-1 to TRBJ2-7. This CDR3 region has 13 residues. The germline V gene has CDR1 DFQATT and CDR2 SNEGSKA (reference sequence). CDR3 amino acids: CSAIRTQSYEQYF.

The chain uses TRBV30 and TRBJ1-1; there is no DNA to check the TCRdb D call of TRBD1. Germline-derived CDR1 and CDR2 are GTSNPN and SVGIG (reference sequence). This CDR3 has 14 residues. The CDR3 sequence is CALNIGTVNTEAFF.

CDR3 region: CAWSVGGTAYNEQFF. This sequence joins TRBV30 and TRBJ2-1; TCRdb gives TRBD2 as the D gene, but with no DNA this cannot be confirmed. CDR3 length: 15 residues. Germline CDR1 reads GTSNPN; CDR2 reads SVGIG (reference sequence).

The chain links TRBV18 to TRBJ2-1; TCRdb reports TRBD2, a call that lacks DNA to check it against. This CDR3 comprises 15 residues. Germline CDR1 KGHSH, CDR2 LQKENI. CDR3: CASSPIYGGDNEQFF. The whole variable domain, remainder taken from reference TRBV18 and TRBJ2-1, is NAGVMQNPRHLVRRRGQEARLRCSPMKGHSHVYWYRQLPEEGLKFMVYLQKENIIDESGMPKERFSAEFPKEGPSILRIQQVVRGDSAAYFCASSPIYGGDNEQFFGPGTRLTVL.

The rearrangement joins TRBV20-1 to TRBJ1-2; the D call of TRBD1 rests on TCRdb alone, since no DNA is present to check it. The CDR3 sequence is 15 residues long. Germline CDR1 and CDR2: DFQATT and SNEGSKA (reference sequence). The CDR3 loop is CSAVPGGQANYGYTF.

The J gene is TRBJ2-3, the V gene TRBV28; as DNA is missing, the TRBD2 call by TCRdb cannot be tested. The germline CDR1 and CDR2 sequences are MDHEN and SYDVKM. CDR3 length: 15 amino acids. This chain's CDR3 is CATTTSGGAGDTQYF.

V usage is TRBV27 and J usage is TRBJ1-1. The CDR3 extends over 14 amino acids. Germline lookup yields CDR1 MNHEY and CDR2 SMNVEV (reference sequence). Here the CDR3 reads CASSLKGPGTEAFF.

This rearrangement joins TRBV7-2 to TRBJ2-1; TCRdb picks TRBD1, but there is no DNA to check that call. The length of the CDR3 is 17 residues. The germline V gene has CDR1 SGHTA and CDR2 FQGNSA. The CDR3 protein is CASSLRGTTDSYNEQFF.

The rearrangement joins TRBV4-1 to TRBJ2-7; without DNA, the TCRdb call of TRBD1 cannot be checked. This CDR3 comprises 16 residues. Germline values: CDR1 MGHRA, CDR2 YSYEKL. CDR3: CASSREGPLASYEQYF.

V is TRBV20-1 and J is TRBJ2-3. This CDR3 has 12 residues. Germline CDR1 is DFQATT and CDR2 is SNEGSKA (reference sequence). The CDR3 sequence: CSAPTRSDTQYF.

The gene calls are TRBV6-2 or TRBV6-3 and TRBJ1-1; checking the TCRdb D call of TRBD1 is not possible without DNA. Germline CDR1 is MNHEY and CDR2 is SVGEGT. The CDR3 runs to 14 residues. The CDR3 spells CASSPSVGNTEAFF.

The V gene is TRBV12-3 or TRBV12-4, the J gene TRBJ2-1; TCRdb returns TRBD1, unconfirmable since there is no DNA. This CDR3 contains 12 residues. CDR3: CASTTGFVEQFF.

J is TRBJ2-2 and V is TRBV12-3 or TRBV12-4; TCRdb gives TRBD2 as the D gene, but with no DNA this cannot be confirmed. The CDR3 extends over 13 amino acids. CDR3 amino acids: CASSSLRAGELFF.

The genes are TRBV28 and TRBJ1-5. The CDR3 is made up of 11 amino acids. Germline V gives CDR1 MDHEN, CDR2 SYDVKM. The CDR3 protein is CASSSGQPQHF.

The chain recombines TRBV27 with TRBJ1-2; TCRdb's D call, TRBD1, is unchecked because there is no DNA. Germline CDR1 is MNHEY and CDR2 is SMNVEV (reference sequence). The length of the CDR3 is 13 residues. CDR3 amino acids: CASSLSRGHGYTF.

The rearrangement uses TRBV3-1 and TRBJ1-6. Germline V gene lookup returns CDR1 LGHDT and CDR2 YNNKEL (reference sequence). CDR3 length: 12 amino acids. The CDR3 protein is CASSLGEIPLHF.

V usage is TRBV5-1 and J usage is TRBJ2-5; TCRdb proposes TRBD1, but this gene call is untestable without DNA. CDR1 SGHRS and CDR2 YFSETQ come from the germline V gene. The CDR3 covers 16 residues. The CDR3 reads CASSLNQGASQETQYF.

V gene TRBV20-1 combines with J gene TRBJ2-1; TCRdb names TRBD1, which stays unverified in the absence of DNA. Looked up from germline, CDR1 is DFQATT and CDR2 is SNEGSKA (reference sequence). CDR3 length equals 15 residues. The CDR3 here is CSARERGKPYNEQFF.

The CDR3 sequence: CASSLDRGTGSQYF. The rearrangement joins TRBV11-2 to TRBJ2-5; TCRdb's D call, TRBD1, is unchecked because there is no DNA. The CDR3 runs 14 residues. Germline V lookup: CDR1 SGHAT, CDR2 FQNNGV.

The CDR3 here is CASSLAVGRTRYGYTF. The chain couples TRBV12-3 or TRBV12-4 to TRBJ1-2. The length of the CDR3 is 16 residues.